This T cell receptor (beta chain) stems from a study of T cell repertoires in cytomegalovirus infection. Study at large: The authors relied on CMV epitopes, both recently identified HLA-C-restricted and well-studied HLA-B-restricted. It was the public TCR beta signatures that indicated both CMV infection and matching HLA type.

The CDR3 extends over 13 amino acids. V was shortened by 7 bases and J by 6 bases, with 12 bases between the two germline ends. CDR1 and CDR2 from the germline V gene are KGHDR and SFDVKD. General observations from the study: People with CMV and the relevant HLA were identified by cumulative public TCR beta family frequency.

As to this clonotype: What it binds is unknown.

A single record per CDR3 protein comes from TCRdb applying MiXCR to the reads. The sample contains roughly 45,000 distinct CDR3 sequences, 20% to 25% of which appear only once. The TCR sequence derives from a human donor in good health (CMV status not recorded). Some clones in this sample may be carry-over from other donors' samples. The input for sequencing was CD8+ T cells from cultured PBMCs, taken from culture after CMV antigen stimulation. The rearrangement links TRBV24-1 to TRBJ2-1; D unresolved. The CDR3 reads CATRSRALNEQFF. The CDR3 nucleotides are TGTGCCACCAGGAGCCGGGCCCTCAATGAGCAGTTCTTC.